This T cell receptor (beta chain) was identified in a study of blood T cell repertoires in COVID-19 (dated by TCRdb to the early 2020s). With regard to the full study: Collaborator samples came from the United States, Italy and Spain and covered acute and convalescent phases of COVID-19. Deeply sampled blood TCRbeta repertoires from subjects exposed to, actively infected with, or recovered from COVID-19 were included in the dataset. The samples were drawn from the first 160 participants of the ongoing ImmuneRACE study and from over 950 subjects provided by 6 global collaborators. The prospective study material was composed of cDNA or gDNA derived from T cells, B-cell-depleted T cells, or PBMCs. A de-identified subject ID, COVID-19 status, age in years and sex were almost always included in the sample metadata. Where available, HLA class I and class II types were taken from metadata supplied by the sample provider and were not determined by assay-based typing. The repertoires were made available in a free public database intended to serve as a resource for research on the immune response to SARS-CoV-2. Results the study describes overall, beyond this receptor: Clinical and demographic metadata were provided uncurated, with the amount varying by source and participant.

This clone was recorded only once. The antigen this receptor binds is unknown. It has no much larger one-base neighbor in the sample; base qualities were not kept. TCRbeta CDR3 regions were amplified from genomic DNA by means of the immunoSEQ Assay, a bias-controlled multiplex PCR. In the original analysis: The number of nucleated cells in each sample was estimated by amplification of reference gene primers within the assay. To quantify the absolute abundance of each unique TCRbeta CDR3 rearrangement, sequence reads were collapsed and filtered. For each sample, productive Simpson clonality was calculated as the square root of Simpson's diversity index across productive rearrangements. The table was pulled from immuneACCESS by TCRdb, which kept in-frame rearrangements only. Such tables lose some clones; where checked, under half of the loss comes from unresolved V genes, and the rest has no known cause. V and J calls and clone size are as listed in that table; D and trimming were resolved from the DNA. Across this sample there are 350,000 or so clones, with roughly 89% seen only once. The ten largest clonotypes hold about 7% of the sample.

V is cut by 3 bases and J by 5 bases, and the space between the germline ends is 8 bases. The CDR3 measures 13 amino acids from cysteine to phenylalanine. Only the CDR3 part of the read is kept: 39 bases, read in frame from the first base. Each collaborating institution followed its own protocols to collect whole blood in K2EDTA tubes. For TCRbeta analysis, collaborators shipped samples as frozen whole blood, isolated PBMCs, or DNA extracted from either of those sample types. This receptor was taken from a man younger than 35 with active or convalescent COVID-19. Rearrangement joined TRBV12-3 or TRBV12-4 to TRBJ1-5, with no confident D gene call. Source material: peripheral blood. CDR3 sequence: CASSLAEDQPQHF. The sequenced DNA is TGTGCCAGCAGTTTGGCTGAAGATCAGCCCCAGCATTTT.